The 7 T cell receptor beta chains presented below share a single source sample, sequenced in a study of cytotoxic CD8 clonotypes in ibrutinib-treated CLL. Assay: immunoSEQ multiplex PCR; the TCRdb copy retains only in-frame clones and omits some. The sample carries roughly 150,000 clones, roughly 90% recorded once. The sample here was PBMCs, taken at disease progression, from a patient treated with ibrutinib. These receptors all come from a human donor with chronic lymphocytic leukemia.

This chain uses TRBV23-1 with TRBJ1-2, with 7 bases aligning to TRBD1. TRBV23-1 is labeled an ORF, and its function is uncertain. The CDR3 is 21 amino acids. J lost 8 bases, V lost 4 bases, and 31 bases had no gene match. The CDR3 DNA is TGCGCCAGCAGTCCCGTACCGTTCGACCGTACACAGGGGCCCCAGGTCTCGGGCTACACCTTC. Amino acids: CASSPVPFDRTQGPQVSGYTF.

The chain combines TRBV29-1 with TRBJ1-1, with a possible D match to TRBD1 (5 bases). This CDR3 comprises 12 residues. Between the trimmed V and J ends, which lost 5 bases and 5 bases, there was a span of 12 bases. Per germline, CDR1 SQVTM and CDR2 ANQGSEA. For the CDR3, the DNA is TGCAGCGTTCTTCGACAGAGTACTGAAGCTTTCTTT. The encoded protein is CSVLRQSTEAFF.

Written as DNA, the CDR3 is TGTGCCAGTAGTAGACGCCCGACAGGACTCGGAAACACCATATATTTT. Amino acid sequence: CASSRRPTGLGNTIYF. The chain employs TRBV19 and TRBJ1-3; tentatively, D is TRBD1 (6 bases). V was cut by 4 bases and J by 4 bases, with 17 bases left in between. Germline values: CDR1 LNHDA, CDR2 SQIVND (reference sequence). This CDR3 region has 16 residues.

The J gene is TRBJ1-4, the V gene TRBV2; 7 bases line up with TRBD1. From germline, CDR1 is SNHLY and CDR2 FYNNEI. Trimming removed 7 bases from V and 7 bases from J; junction bases left unmatched: 18. This CDR3 spans 17 amino acids. The CDR3 coding sequence is TGTGCCAGCATTCCGGACAGGAGTTTTGTTGTCGGTGAAAAACTGTTTTTT. It codes for CASIPDRSFVVGEKLFF.

The chain couples TRBV7-3 to TRBJ2-1, with 9 bases matching TRBD1. Germline-derived CDR1 and CDR2 are SGHTA and FQGTGA. J was trimmed by 7 bases and V by 6 bases; bases with no gene match: 10. The CDR3 has 15 amino acids. The CDR3 spells CASSGTGTGRNEQFF. For the CDR3, the DNA is TGTGCCAGCAGTGGAACCGGGACAGGGAGAAATGAGCAGTTCTTC.

The V and J genes are TRBV2 and TRBJ2-7; TRBD2 agrees at 12 bases. The CDR3 is 16 amino acids. Germline values: CDR1 SNHLY, CDR2 FYNNEI. The ends lost 4 bases at V and 0 bases at J; junction bases unmatched: 4. The CDR3: CASSGTTSGSSYEQYF. CDR3 DNA sequence: TGTGCCAGCAGTGGGACGACTAGCGGGAGCTCCTACGAGCAGTACTTC.

The rearrangement links TRBV11-3 to TRBJ2-6; 10 nucleotides line up with TRBD1. The CDR3 has 19 amino acids. V lost 4 bases, J lost 2 bases, and 11 bases stayed unmatched. The germline CDR1 and CDR2 sequences are SGHNT and YENEEA. The CDR3 protein is CASSSMAGTGVPGANVLTF. The DNA for the CDR3 is TGTGCCAGCAGCTCTATGGCCGGGACAGGGGTCCCTGGGGCCAACGTCCTGACTTTC.